The T cell receptor beta chain described here comes from a study of blood T cell repertoires in COVID-19. Study-wide background: Samples taken during acute and convalescent COVID-19 were collected in the United States, Italy and Spain. The analysed material was cDNA or gDNA that came from T cells, B-cell-depleted T cells, or PBMCs.

J lost 5 bases, V lost 5 bases, and 4 bases had no gene match. The germline CDR1 and CDR2 sequences are ENHRY and SYGVKD. The CDR3 length is 14 residues. The repertoire was sequenced with immunoSEQ multiplex PCR; TCRdb's copy has only in-frame clones and lacks some. This table has a few hundred thousand clones, under 90% appearing once. Participants' reported clinical history set cohort assignment. Donors of Cohort 3 who recovered were those that had two negative PCRs, clearance, or symptom resolution. This clone was detected once. The sequenced sample was PBMCs or T cells enriched from blood (not recorded which). The receptor was derived from a woman aged 25 to 39 who had recovered from COVID-19. This chain uses TRBV10-3 with TRBJ2-1, with 9 bases matching TRBD1. The CDR3 is CAISLDRGNNEQFF. In DNA, the CDR3 is TGTGCCATCAGTTTGGACAGGGGCAACAATGAGCAGTTCTTC.